This record concerns one T cell receptor beta chain sequence. Antigen unknown. The data stem from a study of T cells in Graves' hyperthyroidism and ophthalmopathy. Study-wide findings and caveats: Most expanded thyroid clonotypes above 0.001 recurred in blood.

It was RNA transcripts that yielded the amplified TCR beta CDR3 regions. The TCR CDR3 was amplified in a first-round RT-PCR using the HTBI primer set. TCRdb passed the multiplex PCR reads through MiXCR, listing each CDR3 protein once. This table has a few hundred thousand distinct CDR3 sequences, less than 20% appearing once. CDR3 length: 15 residues. Trimming took 2 bases from V and 5 from J, leaving 15 bases between them. Sequencing was done on a sample of blood. This rearrangement joins TRBV12-3 or TRBV12-4 to TRBJ2-5; a possible D gene is TRBD1 (6 bases). The receptor was derived from a woman between 50 and 59 years old with Graves' hyperthyroidism. The DNA of the CDR3 is TGTGCCAGCAGTTTAAGAGTCAGGGGATTGGAGACCCAGTACTTC. Amino acids: CASSLRVRGLETQYF.